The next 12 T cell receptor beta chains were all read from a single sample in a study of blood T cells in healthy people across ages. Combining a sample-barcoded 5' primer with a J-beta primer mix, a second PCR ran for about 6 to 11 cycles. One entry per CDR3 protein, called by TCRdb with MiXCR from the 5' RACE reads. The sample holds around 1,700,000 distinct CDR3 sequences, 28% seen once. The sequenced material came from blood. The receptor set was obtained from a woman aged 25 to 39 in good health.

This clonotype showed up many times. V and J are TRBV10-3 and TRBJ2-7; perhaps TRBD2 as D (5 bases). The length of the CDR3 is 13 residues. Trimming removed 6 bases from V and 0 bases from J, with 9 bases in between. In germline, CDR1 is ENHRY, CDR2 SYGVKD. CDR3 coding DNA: TGTGCCATCAGGGGTCGGGACTCCTACGAGCAGTACTTC. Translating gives CAIRGRDSYEQYF.

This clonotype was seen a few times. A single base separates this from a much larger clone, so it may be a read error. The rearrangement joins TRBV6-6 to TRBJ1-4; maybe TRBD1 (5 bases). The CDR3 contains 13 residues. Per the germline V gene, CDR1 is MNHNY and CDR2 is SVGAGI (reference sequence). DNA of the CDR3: TGTGCCAGCAGTAGGGACGGGAATGAAAGACTGTTTTTT. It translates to CASSRDGNERLFF.

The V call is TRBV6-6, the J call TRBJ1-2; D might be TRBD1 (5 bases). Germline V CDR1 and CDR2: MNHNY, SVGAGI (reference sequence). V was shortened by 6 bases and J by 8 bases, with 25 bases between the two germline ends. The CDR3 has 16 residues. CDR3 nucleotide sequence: TGTGCCAGCAGAGACCCAGGGACGGTCGCTGAGGGAGGCTACACCTTC. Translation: CASRDPGTVAEGGYTF.

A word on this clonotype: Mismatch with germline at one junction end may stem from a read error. DNA for the CDR3: TGTGCCAGCAGCTCGGGCTCCGGGACTTACACCGGAGAGCTGTTTTTT. This codes for CASSSGSGTYTGELFF. The gene calls are TRBV7-2 and TRBJ2-2, with a tentative D call TRBD2 (6 bases). The CDR3 spans 16 residues. The germline V gene has CDR1 SGHTA and CDR2 FQGNSA.

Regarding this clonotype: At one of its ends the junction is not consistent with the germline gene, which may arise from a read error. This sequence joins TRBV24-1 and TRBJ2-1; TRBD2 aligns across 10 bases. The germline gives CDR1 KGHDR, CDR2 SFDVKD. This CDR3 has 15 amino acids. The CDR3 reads CATSDPSGSGNEQIF. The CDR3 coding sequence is TGTGCCACCAGTGACCCTAGCGGGAGTGGCAATGAGCAGATCTTC.

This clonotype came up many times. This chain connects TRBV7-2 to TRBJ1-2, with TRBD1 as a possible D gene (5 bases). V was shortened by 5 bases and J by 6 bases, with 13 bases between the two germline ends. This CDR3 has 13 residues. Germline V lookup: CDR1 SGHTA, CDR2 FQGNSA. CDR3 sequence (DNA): TGTGCCAGCAGCCCGGGGGACTGGGATGGCTACACCTTC. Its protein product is CASSPGDWDGYTF.

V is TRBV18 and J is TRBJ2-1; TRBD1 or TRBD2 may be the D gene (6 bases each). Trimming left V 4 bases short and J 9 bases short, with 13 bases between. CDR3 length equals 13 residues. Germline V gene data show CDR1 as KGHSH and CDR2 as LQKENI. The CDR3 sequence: CASSRGGTGEQFF. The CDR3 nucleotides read TGTGCCAGCTCACGAGGGGGGACGGGTGAGCAGTTCTTC.

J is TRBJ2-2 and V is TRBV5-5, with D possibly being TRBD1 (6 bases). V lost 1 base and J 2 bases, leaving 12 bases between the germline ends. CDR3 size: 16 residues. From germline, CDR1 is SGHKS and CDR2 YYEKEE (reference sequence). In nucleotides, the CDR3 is TGTGCCAGCAGCTTGTTCTCCGGGACAAACACCGGGGAGCTGTTTTTT. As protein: CASSLFSGTNTGELFF.

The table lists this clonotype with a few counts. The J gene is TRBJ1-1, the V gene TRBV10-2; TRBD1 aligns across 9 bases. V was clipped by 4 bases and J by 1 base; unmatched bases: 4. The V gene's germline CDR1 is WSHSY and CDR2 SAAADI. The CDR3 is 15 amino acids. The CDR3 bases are TGCGCCAGCAGTGCCACAGGGGGCGAGAACACTGAAGCTTTCTTT. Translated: CASSATGGENTEAFF.

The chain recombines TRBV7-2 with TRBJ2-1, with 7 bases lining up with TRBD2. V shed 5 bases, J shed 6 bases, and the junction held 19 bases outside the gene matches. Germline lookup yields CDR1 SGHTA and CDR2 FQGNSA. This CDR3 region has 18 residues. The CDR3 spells CASSGALRWAGVSNEQFF. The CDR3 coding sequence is TGTGCCAGCAGCGGGGCCCTTAGGTGGGCGGGGGTAAGCAATGAGCAGTTCTTC. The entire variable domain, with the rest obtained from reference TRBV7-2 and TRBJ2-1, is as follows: GAGVSQSPSNKVTEKGKDVELRCDPISGHTALYWYRQSLGQGLEFLIYFQGNSAPDKSGLPSDRFSAERTGGSVSTLTIQRTQQEDSAVYLCASSGALRWAGVSNEQFFGPGTRLTVL.

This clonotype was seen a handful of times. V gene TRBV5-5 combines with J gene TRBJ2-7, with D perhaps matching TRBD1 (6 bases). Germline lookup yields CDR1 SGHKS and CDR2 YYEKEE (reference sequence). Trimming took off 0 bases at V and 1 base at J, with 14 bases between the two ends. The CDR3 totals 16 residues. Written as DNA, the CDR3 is TGTGCCAGCAGCTTGGCCGGTACAGGGAAGTCCTACGAGCAGTACTTC. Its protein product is CASSLAGTGKSYEQYF.

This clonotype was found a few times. Written as DNA, the CDR3 is TGCAGTGCTAGAGGAGCTAGCGGGGCCTACGAGCAGTACTTC. It encodes CSARGASGAYEQYF. The V gene is TRBV20-1, the J gene TRBJ2-7, with TRBD2 matching 9 bases. The germline gives CDR1 DFQATT, CDR2 SNEGSKA (reference sequence). The CDR3 covers 14 residues. V dropped 1 base and J dropped 2; count of bases not matched to a gene: 3.